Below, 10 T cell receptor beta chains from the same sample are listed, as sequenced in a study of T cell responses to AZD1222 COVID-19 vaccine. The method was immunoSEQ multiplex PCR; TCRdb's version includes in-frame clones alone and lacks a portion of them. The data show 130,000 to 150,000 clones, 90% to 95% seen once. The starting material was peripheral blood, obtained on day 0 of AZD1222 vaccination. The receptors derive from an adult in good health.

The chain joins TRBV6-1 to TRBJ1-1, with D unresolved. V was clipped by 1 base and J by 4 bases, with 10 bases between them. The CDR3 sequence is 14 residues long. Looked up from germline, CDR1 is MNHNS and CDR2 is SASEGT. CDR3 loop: CASSEEAAATEAFF. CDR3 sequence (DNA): TGTGCCAGCAGTGAAGAAGCGGCGGCCACTGAAGCTTTCTTT.

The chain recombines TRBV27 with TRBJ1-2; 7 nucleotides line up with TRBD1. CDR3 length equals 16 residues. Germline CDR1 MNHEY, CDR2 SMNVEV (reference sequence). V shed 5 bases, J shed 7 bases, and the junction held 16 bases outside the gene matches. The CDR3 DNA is TGTGCCAGCAGTCTCCAGTTCCGACAGGGATTCGGTGGCTACACCTTC. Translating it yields CASSLQFRQGFGGYTF.

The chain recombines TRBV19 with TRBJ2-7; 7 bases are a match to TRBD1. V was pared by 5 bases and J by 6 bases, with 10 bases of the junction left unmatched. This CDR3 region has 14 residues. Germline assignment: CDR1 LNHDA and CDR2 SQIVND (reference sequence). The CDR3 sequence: CASSVRGPNGEQYF. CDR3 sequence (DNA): TGTGCCAGTAGTGTTAGGGGGCCAAACGGCGAGCAGTACTTC. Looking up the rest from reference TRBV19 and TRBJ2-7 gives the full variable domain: DGGITQSPKYLFRKEGQNVTLSCEQNLNHDAMYWYRQDPGQGLRLIYYSQIVNDFQKGDIAEGYSVSREKKESFPLTVTSAQKNPTAFYLCASSVRGPNGEQYFGPGTRLTVT.

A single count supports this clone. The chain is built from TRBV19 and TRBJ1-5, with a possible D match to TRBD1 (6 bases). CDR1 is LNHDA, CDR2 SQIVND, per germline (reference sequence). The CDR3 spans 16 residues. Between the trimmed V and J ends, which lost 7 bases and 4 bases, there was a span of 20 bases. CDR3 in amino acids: CASTENAGTRNQPQHF. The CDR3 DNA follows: TGTGCCAGTACCGAAAACGCCGGGACACGAAATCAGCCCCAGCATTTT.

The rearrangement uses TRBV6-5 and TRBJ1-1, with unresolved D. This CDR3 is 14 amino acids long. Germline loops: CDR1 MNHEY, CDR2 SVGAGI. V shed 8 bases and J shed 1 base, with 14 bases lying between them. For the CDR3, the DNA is TGTGCCAGCCTATTAAGGGTCCCGAACACTGAAGCTTTCTTT. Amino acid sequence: CASLLRVPNTEAFF.

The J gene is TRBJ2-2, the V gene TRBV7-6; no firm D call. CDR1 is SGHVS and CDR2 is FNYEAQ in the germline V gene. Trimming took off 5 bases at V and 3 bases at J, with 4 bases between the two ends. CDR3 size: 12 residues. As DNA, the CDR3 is TGTGCCAGCAGCAGAGACACCGGGGAGCTGTTTTTT. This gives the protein CASSRDTGELFF.

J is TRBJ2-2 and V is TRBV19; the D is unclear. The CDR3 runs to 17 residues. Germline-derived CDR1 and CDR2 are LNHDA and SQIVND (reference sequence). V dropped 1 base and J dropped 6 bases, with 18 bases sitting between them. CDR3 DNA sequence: TGTGCCAGTAGTATAGGTAGTTTCCGGCAGCTGGCCGGGGAGCTGTTTTTT. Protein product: CASSIGSFRQLAGELFF.

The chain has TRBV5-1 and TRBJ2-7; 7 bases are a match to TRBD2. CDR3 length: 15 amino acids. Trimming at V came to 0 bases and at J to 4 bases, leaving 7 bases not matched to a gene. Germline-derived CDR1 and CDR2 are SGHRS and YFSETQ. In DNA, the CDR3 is TGCGCCAGCAGCTTGGTGGAGGGAGGGTTTTACGAGCAGTACTTC. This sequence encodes CASSLVEGGFYEQYF.

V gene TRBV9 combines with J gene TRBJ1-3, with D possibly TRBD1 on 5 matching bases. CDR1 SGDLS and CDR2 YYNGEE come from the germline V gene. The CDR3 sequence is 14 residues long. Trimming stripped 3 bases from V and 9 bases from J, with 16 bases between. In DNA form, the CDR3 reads TGTGCCAGCAGCGCCGACAGCGATACCGTCACCATATATTTT. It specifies CASSADSDTVTIYF.

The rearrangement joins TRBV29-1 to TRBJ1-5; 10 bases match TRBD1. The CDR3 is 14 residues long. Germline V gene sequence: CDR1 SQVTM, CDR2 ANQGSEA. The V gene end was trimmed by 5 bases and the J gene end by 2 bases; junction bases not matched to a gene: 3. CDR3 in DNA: TGCAGCGTTAAGACAGGGGGCCGCAATCAGCCCCAGCATTTT. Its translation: CSVKTGGRNQPQHF.